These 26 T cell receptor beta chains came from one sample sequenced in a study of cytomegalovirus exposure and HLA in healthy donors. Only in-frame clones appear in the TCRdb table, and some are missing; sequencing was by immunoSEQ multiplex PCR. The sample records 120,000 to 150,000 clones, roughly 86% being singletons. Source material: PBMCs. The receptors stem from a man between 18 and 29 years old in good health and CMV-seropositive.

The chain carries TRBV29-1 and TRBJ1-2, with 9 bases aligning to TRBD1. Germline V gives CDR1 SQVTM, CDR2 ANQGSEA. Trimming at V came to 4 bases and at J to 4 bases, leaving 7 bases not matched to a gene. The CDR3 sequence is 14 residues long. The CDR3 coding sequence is TGCAGCGTTGCAACGGACAGGGGCTCCTATGGCTACACCTTC. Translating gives CSVATDRGSYGYTF.

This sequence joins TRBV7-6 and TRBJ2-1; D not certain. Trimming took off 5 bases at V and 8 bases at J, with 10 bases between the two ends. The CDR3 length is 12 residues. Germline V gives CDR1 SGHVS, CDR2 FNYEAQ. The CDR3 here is CASSPSYYEQFF. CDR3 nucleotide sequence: TGTGCCAGCAGCCCCTCCTATTATGAGCAGTTCTTC.

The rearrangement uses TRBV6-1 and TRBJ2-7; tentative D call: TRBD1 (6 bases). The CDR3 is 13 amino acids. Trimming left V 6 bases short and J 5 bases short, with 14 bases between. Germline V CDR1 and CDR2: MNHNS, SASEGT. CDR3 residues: CASRETGYHEQYF. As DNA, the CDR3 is TGTGCCAGCAGAGAAACAGGGTACCACGAGCAGTACTTC.

CDR3 sequence: CASSRSGKSHGEQFF. The CDR3 DNA reads TGTGCCAGCAGCCGTAGCGGGAAGTCGCACGGTGAGCAGTTCTTC. V is TRBV7-3 and J is TRBJ2-1, with TRBD2 identical over 8 bases. The CDR3 runs to 15 residues. Per germline, CDR1 SGHTA and CDR2 FQGTGA. V shed 5 bases and J 9 bases; nucleotides not matched to a gene: 12.

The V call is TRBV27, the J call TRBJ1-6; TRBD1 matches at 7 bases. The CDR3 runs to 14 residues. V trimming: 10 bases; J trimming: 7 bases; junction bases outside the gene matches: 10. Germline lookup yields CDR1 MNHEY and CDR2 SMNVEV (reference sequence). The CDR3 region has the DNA TGTGCCAAACTGGGGTACAGGGGAAATTCACCCCTCCACTTT. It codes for CAKLGYRGNSPLHF.

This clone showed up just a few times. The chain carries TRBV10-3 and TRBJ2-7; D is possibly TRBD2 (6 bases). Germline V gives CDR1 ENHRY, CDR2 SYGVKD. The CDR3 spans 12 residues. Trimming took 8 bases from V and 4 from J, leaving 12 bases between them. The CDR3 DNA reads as TGTGCCATCCGGGGGAGCGGATACGAGCAGTACTTC. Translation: CAIRGSGYEQYF.

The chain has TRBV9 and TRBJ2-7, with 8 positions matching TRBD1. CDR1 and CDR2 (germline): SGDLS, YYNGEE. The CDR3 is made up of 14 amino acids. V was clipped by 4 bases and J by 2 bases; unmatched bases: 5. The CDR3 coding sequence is TGTGCCAGCAGCCCCGGGACAGGAGCCTACGAGCAGTACTTC. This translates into CASSPGTGAYEQYF.

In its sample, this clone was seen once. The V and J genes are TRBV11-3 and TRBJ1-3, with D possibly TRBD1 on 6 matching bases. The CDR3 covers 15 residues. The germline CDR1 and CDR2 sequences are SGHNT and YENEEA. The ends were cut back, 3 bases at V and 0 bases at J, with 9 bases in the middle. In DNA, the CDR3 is TGTGCCAGCAGCTTCGGGACATTCTCTGGAAACACCATATATTTT. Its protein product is CASSFGTFSGNTIYF.

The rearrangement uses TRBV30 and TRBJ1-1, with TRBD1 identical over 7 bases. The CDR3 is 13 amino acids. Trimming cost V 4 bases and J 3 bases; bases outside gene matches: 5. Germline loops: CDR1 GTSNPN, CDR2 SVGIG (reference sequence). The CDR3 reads CAWNRGGYTEAFF. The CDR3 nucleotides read TGTGCCTGGAACAGGGGCGGGTACACTGAAGCTTTCTTT.

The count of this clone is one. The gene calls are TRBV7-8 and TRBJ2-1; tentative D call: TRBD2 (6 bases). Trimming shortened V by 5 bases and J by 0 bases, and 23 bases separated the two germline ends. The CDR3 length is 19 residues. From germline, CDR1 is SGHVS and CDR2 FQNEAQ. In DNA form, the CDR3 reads TGTGCCAGCAGCCCCCTTGCGGGGATTCGCAGGAGCTCCTACAATGAGCAGTTCTTC. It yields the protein CASSPLAGIRRSSYNEQFF.

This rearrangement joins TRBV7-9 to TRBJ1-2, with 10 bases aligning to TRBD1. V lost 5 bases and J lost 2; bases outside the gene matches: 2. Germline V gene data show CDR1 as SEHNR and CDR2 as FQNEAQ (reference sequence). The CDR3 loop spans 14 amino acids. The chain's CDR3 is CASSQTGGNYGYTF. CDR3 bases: TGTGCCAGCAGCCAGACAGGGGGCAACTATGGCTACACCTTC.

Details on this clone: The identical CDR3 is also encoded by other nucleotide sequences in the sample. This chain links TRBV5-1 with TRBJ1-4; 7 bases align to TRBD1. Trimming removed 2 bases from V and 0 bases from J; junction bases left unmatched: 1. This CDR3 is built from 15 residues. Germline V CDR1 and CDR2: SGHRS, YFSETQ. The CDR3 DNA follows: TGCGCCAGCAGCTTACAGGGGCCAACTAATGAAAAACTGTTTTTT. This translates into CASSLQGPTNEKLFF. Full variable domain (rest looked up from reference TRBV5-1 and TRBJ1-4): KAGVTQTPRYLIKTRGQQVTLSCSPISGHRSVSWYQQTPGQGLQFLFEYFSETQRNKGNFPGRFSGRQFSNSRSEMNVSTLELGDSALYLCASSLQGPTNEKLFFGSGTQLSVL.

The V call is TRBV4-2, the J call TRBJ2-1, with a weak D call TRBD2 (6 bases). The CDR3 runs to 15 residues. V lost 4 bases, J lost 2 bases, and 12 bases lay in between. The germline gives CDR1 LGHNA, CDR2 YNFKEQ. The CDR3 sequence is CASSPRASAYNEQFF. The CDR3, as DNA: TGTGCCAGCAGCCCCCGGGCTAGCGCCTACAATGAGCAGTTCTTC.

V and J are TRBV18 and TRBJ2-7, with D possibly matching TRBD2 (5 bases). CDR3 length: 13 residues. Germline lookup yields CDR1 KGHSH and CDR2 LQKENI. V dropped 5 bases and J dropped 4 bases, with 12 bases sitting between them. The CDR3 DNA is TGTGCCAGCTCAGAGGGATCGCGGTACGAGCAGTACTTC. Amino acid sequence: CASSEGSRYEQYF.

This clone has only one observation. CDR3 coding DNA: TGTGCCAGCCACAGCGGGGGACAAGAGACCCAGTACTTC. The encoded protein is CASHSGGQETQYF. V and J are TRBV6-6 and TRBJ2-5; 8 bases fit TRBD2. Germline CDR1 reads MNHNY; CDR2 reads SVGAGI (reference sequence). V was pared by 8 bases and J by 2 bases, with 4 bases of the junction left unmatched. The CDR3 consists of 13 residues.

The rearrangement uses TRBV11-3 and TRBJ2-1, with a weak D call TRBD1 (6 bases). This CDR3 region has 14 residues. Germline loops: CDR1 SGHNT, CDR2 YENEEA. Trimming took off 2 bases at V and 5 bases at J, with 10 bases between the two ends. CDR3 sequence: CASSLSPGDNEQFF. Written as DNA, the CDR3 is TGTGCCAGCAGCTTAAGTCCAGGGGACAATGAGCAGTTCTTC.

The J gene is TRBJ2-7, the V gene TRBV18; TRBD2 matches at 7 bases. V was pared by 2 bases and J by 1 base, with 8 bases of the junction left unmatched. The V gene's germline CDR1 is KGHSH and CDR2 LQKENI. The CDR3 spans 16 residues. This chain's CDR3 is CASSPFGSGTSYEQYF. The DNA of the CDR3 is TGTGCCAGCTCACCATTCGGAAGCGGGACTTCCTACGAGCAGTACTTC.

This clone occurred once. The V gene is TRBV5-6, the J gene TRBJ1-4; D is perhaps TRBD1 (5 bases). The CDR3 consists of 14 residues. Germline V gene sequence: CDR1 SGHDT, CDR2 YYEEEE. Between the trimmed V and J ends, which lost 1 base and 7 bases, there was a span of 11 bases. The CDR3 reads CASSLRGPSEKLFF. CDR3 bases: TGTGCCAGCAGCTTGAGGGGTCCCAGTGAAAAACTGTTTTTT.

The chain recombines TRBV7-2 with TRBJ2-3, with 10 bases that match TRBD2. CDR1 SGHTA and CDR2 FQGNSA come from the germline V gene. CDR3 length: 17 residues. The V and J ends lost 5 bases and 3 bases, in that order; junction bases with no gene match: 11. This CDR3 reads CASSPRPGLAWTDTQYF. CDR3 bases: TGTGCCAGCAGCCCCCGCCCGGGACTAGCGTGGACAGATACGCAGTATTTT.

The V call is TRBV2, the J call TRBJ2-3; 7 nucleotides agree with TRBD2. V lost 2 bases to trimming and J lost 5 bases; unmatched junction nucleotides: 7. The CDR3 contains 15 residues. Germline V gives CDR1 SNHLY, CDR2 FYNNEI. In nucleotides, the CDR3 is TGTGCCAGCAGTGAAATGGCGGGAGTGGGAGATACGCAGTATTTT. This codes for CASSEMAGVGDTQYF.

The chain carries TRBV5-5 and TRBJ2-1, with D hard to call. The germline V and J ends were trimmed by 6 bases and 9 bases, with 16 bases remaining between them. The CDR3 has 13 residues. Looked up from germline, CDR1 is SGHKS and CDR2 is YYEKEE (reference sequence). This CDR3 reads CASTLGTGFEQFF. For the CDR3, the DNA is TGTGCCAGCACCCTTGGAACGGGTTTTGAGCAGTTCTTC. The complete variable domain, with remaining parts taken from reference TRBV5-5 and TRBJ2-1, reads DAGVTQSPTHLIKTRGQQVTLRCSPISGHKSVSWYQQVLGQGPQFIFQYYEKEERGRGNFPDRFSARQFPNYSSELNVNALLLGDSALYLCASTLGTGFEQFFGPGTRLTVL.

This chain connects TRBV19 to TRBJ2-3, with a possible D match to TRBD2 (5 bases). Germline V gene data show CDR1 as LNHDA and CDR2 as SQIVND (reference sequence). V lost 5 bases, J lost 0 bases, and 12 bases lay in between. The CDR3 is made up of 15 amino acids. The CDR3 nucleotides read TGTGCCAGTAGTTCCCCCAGCGGTAGCACAGATACGCAGTATTTT. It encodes CASSSPSGSTDTQYF.

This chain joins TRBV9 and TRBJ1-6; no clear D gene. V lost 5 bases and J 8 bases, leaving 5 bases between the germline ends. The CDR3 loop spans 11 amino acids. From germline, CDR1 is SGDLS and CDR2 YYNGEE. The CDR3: CASSGDSPLHF. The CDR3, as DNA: TGTGCCAGCAGTGGAGATTCACCCCTCCACTTT. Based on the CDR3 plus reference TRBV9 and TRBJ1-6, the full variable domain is DSGVTQTPKHLITATGQRVTLRCSPRSGDLSVYWYQQSLDQGLQFLIQYYNGEERAKGNILERFSAQQFPDLHSELNLSSLELGDSALYFCASSGDSPLHFGNGTRLTVT.

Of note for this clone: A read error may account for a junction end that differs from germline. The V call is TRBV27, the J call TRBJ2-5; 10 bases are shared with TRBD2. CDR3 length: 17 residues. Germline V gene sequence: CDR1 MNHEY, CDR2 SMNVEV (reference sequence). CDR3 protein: CASSLSAGGQWRETQYF. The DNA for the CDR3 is TGTGCCAGCAGTCTATCAGCGGGGGGGCAATGGCGAGAGACCCAGTACTTC.

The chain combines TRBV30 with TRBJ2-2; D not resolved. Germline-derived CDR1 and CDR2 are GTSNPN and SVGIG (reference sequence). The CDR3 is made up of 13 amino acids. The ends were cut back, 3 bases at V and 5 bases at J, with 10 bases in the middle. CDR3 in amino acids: CAWSRGTTGELFF. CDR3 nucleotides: TGTGCCTGGAGCCGAGGAACTACCGGGGAGCTGTTTTTT.

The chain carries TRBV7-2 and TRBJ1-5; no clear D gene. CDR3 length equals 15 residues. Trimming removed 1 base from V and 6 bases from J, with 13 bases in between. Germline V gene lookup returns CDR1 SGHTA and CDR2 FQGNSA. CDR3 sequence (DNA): TGTGCCAGCAGCTTAGGCCAGCCCCGGAGTCAGCCCCAGCATTTT. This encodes CASSLGQPRSQPQHF.